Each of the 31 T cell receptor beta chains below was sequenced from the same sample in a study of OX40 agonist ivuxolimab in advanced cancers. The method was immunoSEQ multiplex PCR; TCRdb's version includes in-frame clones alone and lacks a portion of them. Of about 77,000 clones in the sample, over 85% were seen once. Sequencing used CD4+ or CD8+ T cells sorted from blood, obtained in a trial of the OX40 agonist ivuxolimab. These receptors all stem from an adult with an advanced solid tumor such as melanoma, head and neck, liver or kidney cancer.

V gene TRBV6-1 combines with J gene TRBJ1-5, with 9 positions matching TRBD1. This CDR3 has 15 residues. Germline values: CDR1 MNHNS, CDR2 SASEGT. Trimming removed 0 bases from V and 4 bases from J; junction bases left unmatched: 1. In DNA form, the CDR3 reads TGTGCCAGCAGTGAAGCGGACAGGGGAAATCAGCCCCAGCATTTT. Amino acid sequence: CASSEADRGNQPQHF.

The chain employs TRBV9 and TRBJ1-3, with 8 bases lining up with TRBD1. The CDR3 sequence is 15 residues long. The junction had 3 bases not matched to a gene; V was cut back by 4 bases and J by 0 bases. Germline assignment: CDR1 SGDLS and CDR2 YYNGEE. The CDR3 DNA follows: TGTGCCAGCAGCCTTGACAGGGGCTCTGGAAACACCATATATTTT. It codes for CASSLDRGSGNTIYF.

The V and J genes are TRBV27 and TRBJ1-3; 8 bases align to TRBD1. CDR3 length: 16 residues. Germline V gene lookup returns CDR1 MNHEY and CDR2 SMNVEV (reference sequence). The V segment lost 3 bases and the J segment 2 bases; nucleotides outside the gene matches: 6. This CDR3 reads CASSLVGRGPGNTIYF. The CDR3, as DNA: TGTGCCAGCAGTTTGGTCGGCAGGGGGCCTGGAAACACCATATATTTT.

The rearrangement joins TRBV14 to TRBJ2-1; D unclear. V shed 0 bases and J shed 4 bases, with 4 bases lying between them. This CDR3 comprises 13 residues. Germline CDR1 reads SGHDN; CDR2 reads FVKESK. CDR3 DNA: TGTGCCAGCAGCCAAGACGAGTACAATGAGCAGTTCTTC. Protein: CASSQDEYNEQFF.

Here the CDR3 DNA reads TGCGCCAGCAGCCCCGATACAGGGGGCGTTGAGCAGTTCTTC. Protein product: CASSPDTGGVEQFF. The chain uses TRBV4-1 and TRBJ2-1; 9 positions agree with TRBD1. Germline V gene lookup returns CDR1 MGHRA and CDR2 YSYEKL. Trimming cost V 4 bases and J 9 bases; bases outside gene matches: 7. The CDR3 totals 14 residues.

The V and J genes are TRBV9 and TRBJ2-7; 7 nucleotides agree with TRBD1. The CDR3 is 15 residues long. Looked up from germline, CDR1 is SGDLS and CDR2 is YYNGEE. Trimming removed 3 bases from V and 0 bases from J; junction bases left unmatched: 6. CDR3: CASSARQGSSYEQYF. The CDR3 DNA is TGTGCCAGCAGCGCCAGACAGGGTAGCTCCTACGAGCAGTACTTC. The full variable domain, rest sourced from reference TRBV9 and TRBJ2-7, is DSGVTQTPKHLITATGQRVTLRCSPRSGDLSVYWYQQSLDQGLQFLIQYYNGEERAKGNILERFSAQQFPDLHSELNLSSLELGDSALYFCASSARQGSSYEQYFGPGTRLTVT.

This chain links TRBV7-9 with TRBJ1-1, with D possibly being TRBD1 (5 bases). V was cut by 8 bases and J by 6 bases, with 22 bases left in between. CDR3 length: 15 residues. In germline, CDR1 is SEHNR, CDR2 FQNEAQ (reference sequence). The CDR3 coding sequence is TGTGCCAGCCCCGGCGGGGCAGGCATAGATGCTGAAGCTTTCTTT. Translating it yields CASPGGAGIDAEAFF.

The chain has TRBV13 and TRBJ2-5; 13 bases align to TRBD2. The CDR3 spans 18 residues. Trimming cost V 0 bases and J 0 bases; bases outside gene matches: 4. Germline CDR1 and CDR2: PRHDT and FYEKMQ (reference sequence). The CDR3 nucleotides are TGTGCCAGCAGCTTAGGGGGACTAGCGGGGCCGTACCAAGAGACCCAGTACTTC. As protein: CASSLGGLAGPYQETQYF.

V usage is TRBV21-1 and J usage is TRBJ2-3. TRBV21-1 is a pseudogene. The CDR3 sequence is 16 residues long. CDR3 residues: CASSKLGGPSTDTQYF. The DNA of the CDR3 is TGTGCCAGCAGCAAACTGGGCGGACCTAGCACAGATACGCAGTATTTT.

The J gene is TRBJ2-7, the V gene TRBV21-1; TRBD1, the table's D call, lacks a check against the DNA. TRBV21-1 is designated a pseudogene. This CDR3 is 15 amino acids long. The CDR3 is CASSKAKGQIYEQYF. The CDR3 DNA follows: TGTGCCAGCAGCAAAGCTAAGGGACAAATCTACGAGCAGTACTTC.

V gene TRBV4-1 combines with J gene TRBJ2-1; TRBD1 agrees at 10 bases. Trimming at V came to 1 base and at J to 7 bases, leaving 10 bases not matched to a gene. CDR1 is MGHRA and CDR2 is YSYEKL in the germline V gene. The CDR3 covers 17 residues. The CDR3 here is CASSQGGRTGGGNEQFF. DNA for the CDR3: TGCGCCAGCAGCCAAGGAGGTCGGACAGGGGGTGGGAATGAGCAGTTCTTC.

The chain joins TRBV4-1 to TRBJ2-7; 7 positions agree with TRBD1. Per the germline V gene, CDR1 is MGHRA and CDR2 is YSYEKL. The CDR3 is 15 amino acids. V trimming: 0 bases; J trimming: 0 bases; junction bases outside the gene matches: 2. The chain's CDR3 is CASSQDRGNSYEQYF. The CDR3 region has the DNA TGCGCCAGCAGCCAAGACAGGGGGAACTCCTACGAGCAGTACTTC.

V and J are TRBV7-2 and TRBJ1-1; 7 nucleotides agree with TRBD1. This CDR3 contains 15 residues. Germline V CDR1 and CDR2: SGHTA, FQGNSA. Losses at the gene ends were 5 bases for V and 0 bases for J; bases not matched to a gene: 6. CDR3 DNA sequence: TGTGCCAGCAGCGCCGGGACAGACCTGAACACTGAAGCTTTCTTT. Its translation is CASSAGTDLNTEAFF.

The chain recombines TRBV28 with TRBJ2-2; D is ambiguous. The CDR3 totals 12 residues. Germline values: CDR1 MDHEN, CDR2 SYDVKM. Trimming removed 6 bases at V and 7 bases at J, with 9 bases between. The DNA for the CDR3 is TGTGCCAGCAGCTTTCCTGGCGGGGAGCTGTTTTTT. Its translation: CASSFPGGELFF.

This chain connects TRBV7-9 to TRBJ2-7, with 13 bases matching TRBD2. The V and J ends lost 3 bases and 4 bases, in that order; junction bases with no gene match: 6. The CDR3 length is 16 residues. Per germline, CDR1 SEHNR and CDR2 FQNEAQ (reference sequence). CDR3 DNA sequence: TGTGCCAGCAGCTTGGGACTAGCGGGAAAATTGTACGAGCAGTACTTC. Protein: CASSLGLAGKLYEQYF.

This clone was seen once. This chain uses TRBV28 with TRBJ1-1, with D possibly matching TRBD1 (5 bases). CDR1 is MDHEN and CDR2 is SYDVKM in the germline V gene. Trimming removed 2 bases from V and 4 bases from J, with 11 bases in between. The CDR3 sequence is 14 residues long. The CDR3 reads CASSLRGVGTEAFF. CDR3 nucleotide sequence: TGTGCCAGCAGTTTAAGAGGGGTGGGCACTGAAGCTTTCTTT.

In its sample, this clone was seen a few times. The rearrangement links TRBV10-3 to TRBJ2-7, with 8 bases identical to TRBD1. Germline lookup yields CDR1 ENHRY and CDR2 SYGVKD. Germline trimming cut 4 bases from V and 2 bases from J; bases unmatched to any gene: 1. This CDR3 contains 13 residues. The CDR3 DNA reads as TGTGCCATCAGTGCGACAGGGGCCTACGAGCAGTACTTC. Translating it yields CAISATGAYEQYF.

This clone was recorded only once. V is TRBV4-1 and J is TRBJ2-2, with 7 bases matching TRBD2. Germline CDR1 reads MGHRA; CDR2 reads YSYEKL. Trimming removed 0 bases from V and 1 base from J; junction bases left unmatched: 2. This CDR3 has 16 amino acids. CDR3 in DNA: TGCGCCAGCAGCCAAGAAGCGGGGTTGAACACCGGGGAGCTGTTTTTT. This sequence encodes CASSQEAGLNTGELFF.

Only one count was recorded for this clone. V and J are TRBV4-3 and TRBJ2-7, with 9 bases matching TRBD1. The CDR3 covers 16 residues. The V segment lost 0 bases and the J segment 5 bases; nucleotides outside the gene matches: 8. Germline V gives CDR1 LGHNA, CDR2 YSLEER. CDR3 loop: CASSQDEGTGLNEQYF. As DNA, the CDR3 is TGCGCCAGCAGCCAAGATGAAGGGACAGGGTTAAACGAGCAGTACTTC.

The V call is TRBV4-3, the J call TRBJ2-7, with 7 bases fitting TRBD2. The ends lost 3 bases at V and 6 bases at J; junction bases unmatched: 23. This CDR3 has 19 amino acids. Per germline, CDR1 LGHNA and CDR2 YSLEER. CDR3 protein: CASSQLGGGGTPNLFEQYF. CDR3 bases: TGCGCCAGCAGCCAGCTAGGTGGGGGAGGGACTCCCAACCTTTTCGAGCAGTACTTC.

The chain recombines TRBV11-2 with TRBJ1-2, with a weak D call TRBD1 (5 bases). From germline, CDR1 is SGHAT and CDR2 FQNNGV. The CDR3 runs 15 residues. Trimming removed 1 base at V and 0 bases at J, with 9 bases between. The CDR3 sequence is CASSLAGGSNYGYTF. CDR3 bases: TGTGCCAGCAGCTTAGCCGGGGGATCTAACTATGGCTACACCTTC.

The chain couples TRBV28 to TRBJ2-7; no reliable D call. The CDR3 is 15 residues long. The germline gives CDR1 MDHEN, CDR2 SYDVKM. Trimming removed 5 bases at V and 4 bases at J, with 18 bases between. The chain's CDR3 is CASSLNSWVTYEQYF. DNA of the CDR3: TGTGCCAGCAGTCTAAACTCTTGGGTTACATACGAGCAGTACTTC. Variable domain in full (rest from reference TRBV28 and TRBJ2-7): DVKVTQSSRYLVKRTGEKVFLECVQDMDHENMFWYRQDPGLGLRLIYFSYDVKMKEKGDIPEGYSVSREKKERFSLILESASTNQTSMYLCASSLNSWVTYEQYFGPGTRLTVT.

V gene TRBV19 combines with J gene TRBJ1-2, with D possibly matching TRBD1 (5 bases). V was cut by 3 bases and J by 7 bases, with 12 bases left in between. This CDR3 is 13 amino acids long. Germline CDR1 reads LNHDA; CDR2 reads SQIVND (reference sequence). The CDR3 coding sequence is TGTGCCAGTAGTATGGGACTTGTCAGTGGCTACACCTTC. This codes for CASSMGLVSGYTF.

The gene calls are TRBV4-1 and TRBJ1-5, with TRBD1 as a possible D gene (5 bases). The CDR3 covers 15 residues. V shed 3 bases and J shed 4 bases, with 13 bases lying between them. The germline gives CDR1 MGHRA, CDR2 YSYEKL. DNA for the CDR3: TGCGCCAGCAGCCAGAGGGACGCTGGGAATCAGCCCCAGCATTTT. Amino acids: CASSQRDAGNQPQHF.

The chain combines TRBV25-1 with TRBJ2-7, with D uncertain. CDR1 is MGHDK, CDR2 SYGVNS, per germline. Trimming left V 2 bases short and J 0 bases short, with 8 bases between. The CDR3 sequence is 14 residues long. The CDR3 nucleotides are TGTGCCAGCAGTGAAACTTGGGGCTCCTACGAGCAGTACTTC. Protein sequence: CASSETWGSYEQYF.

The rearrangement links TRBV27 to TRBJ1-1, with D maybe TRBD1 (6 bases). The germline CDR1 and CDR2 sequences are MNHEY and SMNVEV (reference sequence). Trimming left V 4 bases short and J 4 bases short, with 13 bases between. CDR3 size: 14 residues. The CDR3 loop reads CASSSPDRSTEAFF. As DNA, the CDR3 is TGTGCCAGCAGTTCTCCCGACAGGAGCACTGAAGCTTTCTTT.

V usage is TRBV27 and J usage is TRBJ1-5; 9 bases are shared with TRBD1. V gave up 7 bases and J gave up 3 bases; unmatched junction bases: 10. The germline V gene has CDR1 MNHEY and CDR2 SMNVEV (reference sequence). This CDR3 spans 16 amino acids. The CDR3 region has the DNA TGTGCCAGCACCCCTGGGACAGGGCGGATCAATCAGCCCCAGCATTTT. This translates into CASTPGTGRINQPQHF.

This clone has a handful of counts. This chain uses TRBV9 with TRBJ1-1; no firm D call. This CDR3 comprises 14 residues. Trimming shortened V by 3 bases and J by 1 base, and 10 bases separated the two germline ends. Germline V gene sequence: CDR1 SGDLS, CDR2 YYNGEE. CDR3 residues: CASSADKWNTEAFF. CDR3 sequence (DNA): TGTGCCAGCAGCGCAGACAAGTGGAACACTGAAGCTTTCTTT.

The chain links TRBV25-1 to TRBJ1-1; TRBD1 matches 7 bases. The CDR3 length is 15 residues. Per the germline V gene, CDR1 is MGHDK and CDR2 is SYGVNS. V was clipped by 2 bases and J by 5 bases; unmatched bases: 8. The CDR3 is CASSEQRAGGTEAFF. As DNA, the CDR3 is TGTGCCAGCAGTGAACAAAGGGCAGGGGGAACTGAAGCTTTCTTT.

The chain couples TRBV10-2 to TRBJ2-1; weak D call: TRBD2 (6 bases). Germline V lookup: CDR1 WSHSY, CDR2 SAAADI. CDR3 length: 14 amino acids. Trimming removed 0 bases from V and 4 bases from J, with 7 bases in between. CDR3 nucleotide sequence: TGCGCCAGCAGTGAGTCGGGGGGATACAATGAGCAGTTCTTC. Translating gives CASSESGGYNEQFF.

CDR3 coding DNA: TGTGCCAGTAGTACAGAAACAGGCGTCTCCTACAATGAGCAGTTCTTC. As protein: CASSTETGVSYNEQFF. The chain employs TRBV19 and TRBJ2-1, with a weak D call TRBD1 (5 bases). The V gene's germline CDR1 is LNHDA and CDR2 SQIVND (reference sequence). Trimming shortened V by 4 bases and J by 0 bases, and 13 bases separated the two germline ends. The CDR3 length is 16 residues.